The present T cell receptor (beta chain) was sequenced within a study of T-cell reconstitution after alpha-beta-depleted transplantation in children. Overall study results and limits: Alpha-beta T cells present about two months after transplant were reported to originate from several hundred expanded graft clones. TCRbeta diversity was high at day 60 in some patients (a result of surviving recipient T cells and thymic progenitors).

As for this clonotype: Its cognate antigen is unknown.

Germline-derived CDR1 and CDR2 are MGHRA and YSYEKL. J lost 6 bases, V lost 4 bases, and 3 bases had no gene match. The CDR3 extends over 14 amino acids. Molecular barcoding with unique molecular identifiers was used for the TCRbeta library. TCRdb itself ran the PCR reads through MiXCR, one entry per CDR3 protein. The repertoire includes fewer than 550,000 distinct CDR3 sequences, about 17% of them detected once, and approximately 28% sits in the top ten. The sample was PBMCs, mostly from graft donor cells, taken 360 days after TCRalphabeta/CD19-depleted stem cell transplant. V is TRBV4-1 and J is TRBJ2-2; 9 bases agree with TRBD1. The receptor was derived from a boy in the first two years of life who had a stem cell transplant for Wiskott-Aldrich syndrome, so the T cells may come from the graft donor. CDR3 nucleotides: TGCGCCAGCAGCCCCAGACAGGGGGCCGGGGAGCTGTTTTTT. This sequence encodes CASSPRQGAGELFF.